Below are 24 T cell receptor beta chains sequenced from a single sample in a study of T cell repertoires in cytomegalovirus infection. In TCRdb, the reads were re-called with MiXCR into one record per CDR3 protein. The sample holds some 590,000 distinct CDR3 sequences, roughly 42% seen once. Their antigens are not known. Specimen: cultured PBMCs, collected from culture after CMV antigen stimulation. The receptors come from a human donor in good health (CMV status not recorded). Some clones in this sample may be carry-over from other donors' samples.

In its sample, this clonotype was seen a few times. The CDR3 sequence is CASSFRKNSPLHF. The CDR3 region has the DNA TGTGCCAGCAGTTTCAGGAAAAATTCACCCCTCCACTTT. V is TRBV27 and J is TRBJ1-6, with D unclear. Looked up from germline, CDR1 is MNHEY and CDR2 is SMNVEV (reference sequence). V dropped 3 bases and J dropped 7 bases, with 7 bases sitting between them. The CDR3 is 13 residues long.

This chain joins TRBV4-1 and TRBJ2-7, with no clear D. Trimming shortened V by 6 bases and J by 3 bases, and 15 bases separated the two germline ends. Germline V CDR1 and CDR2: MGHRA, YSYEKL. The CDR3 runs 14 residues. The CDR3 bases are TGCGCCAGCAGTGTCACAGTGTTATACTACGAGCAGTACTTC. Translating gives CASSVTVLYYEQYF.

V is TRBV10-3 and J is TRBJ2-2, with TRBD2 matching over 13 bases. After removal of 10 bases from V and 4 bases from J, the junction contained 15 bases not matched to a gene. Germline V CDR1 and CDR2: ENHRY, SYGVKD. The CDR3 consists of 18 residues. The CDR3, as DNA: TGTGCCACCTCGACTAGCGGGAGGTCCCTAAGGCGCACCGGGGAGCTGTTTTTT. Translation gives CATSTSGRSLRRTGELFF.

The genes are TRBV19 and TRBJ1-5; a weak D match, TRBD1 (5 bases). Trimming took off 10 bases at V and 6 bases at J, with 22 bases between the two ends. This CDR3 region has 15 residues. The germline CDR1 and CDR2 sequences are LNHDA and SQIVND (reference sequence). The CDR3 spells CATQSQAGYSQPQHF. The DNA of the CDR3 is TGTGCCACCCAATCACAGGCGGGGTACAGTCAGCCCCAGCATTTT. Complete variable domain (other parts from reference TRBV19 and TRBJ1-5): DGGITQSPKYLFRKEGQNVTLSCEQNLNHDAMYWYRQDPGQGLRLIYYSQIVNDFQKGDIAEGYSVSREKKESFPLTVTSAQKNPTAFYLCATQSQAGYSQPQHFGDGTRLSIL.

V and J are TRBV5-1 and TRBJ2-1; 10 nucleotides match TRBD2. In germline, CDR1 is SGHRS, CDR2 YFSETQ. This CDR3 is built from 16 residues. V was clipped by 3 bases and J by 7 bases; unmatched bases: 10. CDR3 bases: TGCGCCAGCAGCTCGGAGCCGGGACTAGCGTGGAATGAGCAGTTCTTC. Residues: CASSSEPGLAWNEQFF.

Only a few counts were recorded for this clonotype. This chain connects TRBV7-6 to TRBJ2-1, with D possibly matching TRBD1 (7 bases). V shed 5 bases and J shed 5 bases, with 22 bases lying between them. Looked up from germline, CDR1 is SGHVS and CDR2 is FNYEAQ. The CDR3 has 17 amino acids. The CDR3 protein is CASSGRRRGQNDNEQFF. CDR3 coding DNA: TGTGCCAGCAGCGGGAGACGGCGGGGACAGAATGACAATGAGCAGTTCTTC.

The V call is TRBV19, the J call TRBJ2-3; D is unresolved. The V end lost 7 bases, the J end lost 7 bases, and 18 bases lay between the germline ends. Germline CDR1 LNHDA, CDR2 SQIVND (reference sequence). This CDR3 comprises 14 residues. Here the CDR3 reads CASNQQKGWNTQYF. As DNA, the CDR3 is TGTGCCAGTAACCAGCAGAAAGGTTGGAATACGCAGTATTTT.

DNA for the CDR3: TGCAGTGCCATACCCGGGGAGAACGCAAATCAGCCCCAGCATTTT. This encodes CSAIPGENANQPQHF. The chain carries TRBV20-1 and TRBJ1-5; D uncertain. This CDR3 comprises 15 residues. Trimming removed 6 bases from V and 4 bases from J, with 19 bases in between. Germline CDR1 reads DFQATT; CDR2 reads SNEGSKA (reference sequence).

The chain links TRBV7-2 to TRBJ2-1; the match to TRBD1 covers 7 bases. Germline V gene data show CDR1 as SGHTA and CDR2 as FQGNSA. This CDR3 has 14 residues. V lost 1 base to trimming and J lost 8 bases; unmatched junction nucleotides: 5. The CDR3 coding sequence is TGTGCCAGCAGCTTAGGTAGCCAGGGGGATGAGCAGTTCTTC. Its translation: CASSLGSQGDEQFF.

The chain carries TRBV7-2 and TRBJ2-1, with 8 bases identical to TRBD2. This CDR3 is built from 16 residues. Germline V gene sequence: CDR1 SGHTA, CDR2 FQGNSA. V lost 4 bases and J lost 7; bases outside the gene matches: 12. This CDR3 is CASSSGGGRKRNEQFF. CDR3 nucleotide sequence: TGTGCCAGCAGCTCCGGGGGCGGGAGGAAAAGGAATGAGCAGTTCTTC.

This clonotype came up a few times. V gene TRBV7-8 combines with J gene TRBJ1-4; D may be TRBD1 (5 bases). Germline V gene sequence: CDR1 SGHVS, CDR2 FQNEAQ. Trimming pared 5 bases from V and 4 bases from J, leaving 14 bases between. The CDR3 has 15 amino acids. CDR3 sequence (DNA): TGTGCCAGCAGCCCCCCGGGACCGCTTAATGAAAAACTGTTTTTT. This encodes CASSPPGPLNEKLFF.

This clonotype was picked up many times. The gene calls are TRBV7-2 and TRBJ2-7; 9 bases are shared with TRBD1. Germline-derived CDR1 and CDR2 are SGHTA and FQGNSA. V was clipped by 5 bases and J by 5 bases; unmatched bases: 10. The CDR3 contains 15 residues. CDR3 region: CASSLLGQGSDEQYF. CDR3 DNA: TGTGCCAGCAGCCTACTGGGACAGGGTTCAGACGAGCAGTACTTC.

This chain uses TRBV6-2 or TRBV6-3 with TRBJ2-5; D unclear. The CDR3 contains 11 residues. Per germline, CDR1 MNHEY and CDR2 SVGEGT. Trimming cost V 7 bases and J 1 base, with 4 bases left between them. CDR3 DNA: TGTGCCAGCAATACCCAAGAGACCCAGTACTTC. Encoded protein: CASNTQETQYF.

The rearrangement links TRBV29-1 to TRBJ2-7, with TRBD2 as a possible D gene (6 bases). Trimming took off 5 bases at V and 5 bases at J, with 16 bases between the two ends. The CDR3 has 13 amino acids. Germline CDR1 SQVTM, CDR2 ANQGSEA. In DNA form, the CDR3 reads TGCAGCGTTTACTTACGGGAGAGCGACGAGCAGTACTTC. This codes for CSVYLRESDEQYF.

V and J are TRBV4-3 and TRBJ1-1, with D possibly TRBD1 on 6 matching bases. This CDR3 is built from 17 residues. Germline V gene lookup returns CDR1 LGHNA and CDR2 YSLEER. V shed 1 base and J shed 0 bases, with 15 bases lying between them. This CDR3 is CASSQGDRSTMNTEAFF. For the CDR3, the DNA is TGCGCCAGCAGCCAAGGAGACAGGTCAACCATGAACACTGAAGCTTTCTTT.

CDR3 in amino acids: CSALTSGGSSYNEQFF. The CDR3 DNA sequence: TGCAGTGCTTTGACTAGCGGGGGGAGCTCCTACAATGAGCAGTTCTTC. The rearrangement joins TRBV20-1 to TRBJ2-1; the match to TRBD2 covers 13 bases. The CDR3 has 16 residues. V was clipped by 5 bases and J by 0 bases; unmatched bases: 4. Germline CDR1 is DFQATT and CDR2 is SNEGSKA (reference sequence).

The chain is built from TRBV2 and TRBJ2-2; no definite D call. CDR1 and CDR2 (germline): SNHLY, FYNNEI. This CDR3 comprises 14 residues. V shed 7 bases and J shed 0 bases, with 9 bases lying between them. The CDR3 is CASKTQPNTGELFF. Written as DNA, the CDR3 is TGTGCCAGCAAAACCCAACCGAACACCGGGGAGCTGTTTTTT.

A few counts support this clonotype. The CDR3 protein is CASSFFANQPQHF. The CDR3 bases are TGTGCCAGCAGTTTTTTTGCCAATCAGCCCCAGCATTTT. The chain recombines TRBV27 with TRBJ1-5; D gene ambiguous. This CDR3 is built from 13 residues. Germline V CDR1 and CDR2: MNHEY, SMNVEV (reference sequence). V was cut by 3 bases and J by 3 bases, with 6 bases left in between.

This sequence joins TRBV19 and TRBJ2-7; tentatively, D is TRBD1 or TRBD2 (5 bases each). Deletions cut 7 bases from V and 9 bases from J, with 13 bases between. CDR3 length equals 11 residues. The germline V gene encodes CDR1 LNHDA and CDR2 SQIVND (reference sequence). The DNA of the CDR3 is TGTGCCAGTACCTGGGGGACGGTGCAGTACTTC. Protein: CASTWGTVQYF.

This clonotype has a handful of counts. This chain connects TRBV7-2 to TRBJ1-5; the D is unclear. Trimming stripped 5 bases from V and 4 bases from J, with 15 bases between. Germline loops: CDR1 SGHTA, CDR2 FQGNSA. There are 15 residues in the CDR3. CDR3 coding DNA: TGTGCCAGCAGCAGATACAGCACGGGAAATCAGCCCCAGCATTTT. Protein: CASSRYSTGNQPQHF.

The V gene is TRBV5-1, the J gene TRBJ2-1, with 11 nucleotides matching TRBD1. The CDR3 totals 14 residues. V shed 4 bases, J shed 8 bases, and the junction held 5 bases outside the gene matches. The germline V gene encodes CDR1 SGHRS and CDR2 YFSETQ. The CDR3, as DNA: TGCGCCAGCAGCCTACCGGGACAGGGGGATGAGCAGTTCTTC. This encodes CASSLPGQGDEQFF.

The sample holds a few counts of this clonotype. This chain uses TRBV12-3 or TRBV12-4 with TRBJ1-1; unclear D gene. The CDR3 extends over 15 amino acids. V lost 5 bases and J lost 8, with 21 bases in between. CDR3 bases: TGTGCCAGCAGTGGTCCCCGGGATTCCGGACCCGAAGCTTTCTTT. This encodes CASSGPRDSGPEAFF.

This clonotype occurred a few times. The CDR3 is CASSPQRGSYNEQFF. The CDR3 nucleotides are TGTGCCAGCTCACCGCAGCGGGGTTCCTACAATGAGCAGTTCTTC. This chain links TRBV18 with TRBJ2-1; 7 nucleotides match TRBD2. The CDR3 length is 15 residues. V lost 3 bases and J lost 1; bases outside the gene matches: 3. The germline CDR1 and CDR2 sequences are KGHSH and LQKENI.

This clonotype has a handful of counts. The rearrangement links TRBV7-6 to TRBJ2-2; perhaps TRBD2 as D (7 bases). Looked up from germline, CDR1 is SGHVS and CDR2 is FNYEAQ. CDR3 length: 15 residues. Trimming cost V 5 bases and J 8 bases, with 18 bases left between them. CDR3 region: CASSPLRGGGGELFF. The CDR3 DNA reads TGTGCCAGCAGCCCTCTACGCGGGGGCGGTGGGGAGCTGTTTTTT.